A single sample gave rise to the 16 T cell receptor beta chains below, sequenced in a study of blood T cell repertoires in COVID-19. The method was immunoSEQ multiplex PCR; TCRdb's version includes in-frame clones alone and lacks a portion of them. The data show around 40,000 clones, with 70% to 90% seen just once and about 7.7% held by the top ten. Source material: peripheral blood. The receptors here all came from a man in his 60s with active COVID-19.

The chain has TRBV5-4 and TRBJ1-6, with 7 positions matching TRBD1. V lost 1 base and J lost 8; bases outside the gene matches: 3. Germline V gene data show CDR1 as SGHNT and CDR2 as YYREEE (reference sequence). CDR3 size: 14 residues. CDR3 sequence: CASSLSQGDSPLHF. In DNA, the CDR3 is TGTGCCAGCAGCTTGAGCCAGGGGGATTCACCCCTCCACTTT.

The J gene is TRBJ2-7, the V gene TRBV5-6; TRBD2 agrees at 9 bases. Germline-derived CDR1 and CDR2 are SGHDT and YYEEEE. The CDR3 loop spans 15 amino acids. V was clipped by 1 base and J by 4 bases; unmatched bases: 6. The chain's CDR3 is CASSLWREGKYEQYF. CDR3 bases: TGTGCCAGCAGCTTGTGGCGGGAGGGCAAGTACGAGCAGTACTTC.

The chain is built from TRBV4-1 and TRBJ2-7, with 10 nucleotides matching TRBD2. Germline lookup yields CDR1 MGHRA and CDR2 YSYEKL. CDR3 length: 15 residues. Trimming removed 1 base from V and 6 bases from J; junction bases left unmatched: 6. CDR3 amino acids: CASSQGVLAGVEQYF. The DNA of the CDR3 is TGCGCCAGCAGCCAAGGTGTCCTAGCGGGAGTCGAGCAGTACTTC.

The CDR3 loop is CASSASGINSDTQYF. The CDR3 DNA is TGCGCCAGCAGTGCTAGCGGGATAAACTCAGATACGCAGTATTTT. This chain links TRBV10-1 with TRBJ2-3; 9 nucleotides line up with TRBD2. V lost 4 bases to trimming and J lost 4 bases; unmatched junction nucleotides: 6. The CDR3 loop spans 15 amino acids. Germline V CDR1 and CDR2: WNHNN, SYGVQD (reference sequence).

The V call is TRBV2, the J call TRBJ2-7; 7 nucleotides align to TRBD2. Germline CDR1 and CDR2: SNHLY and FYNNEI. V was pared by 6 bases and J by 0 bases, with 5 bases of the junction left unmatched. The CDR3 has 14 residues. CDR3 DNA sequence: TGTGCCAGCAGAGGCGGGAGCTCCTCCTACGAGCAGTACTTC. This codes for CASRGGSSSYEQYF.

This clone was seen once. The chain couples TRBV9 to TRBJ2-1, with 14 positions matching TRBD2. The V gene's germline CDR1 is SGDLS and CDR2 YYNGEE. There are 15 residues in the CDR3. The trim removed 4 bases at V and 6 bases at J, leaving 3 bases unmatched. The CDR3 nucleotides read TGTGCCAGCAGCCTGGGACTAGCGGGAGTCAATGAGCAGTTCTTC. Translation: CASSLGLAGVNEQFF.

The chain carries TRBV7-3 and TRBJ2-2; tentatively, D is TRBD2 (5 bases). Trimming stripped 0 bases from V and 7 bases from J, with 15 bases between. The CDR3 has 16 amino acids. Germline V gene lookup returns CDR1 SGHTA and CDR2 FQGTGA. Here the CDR3 DNA reads TGTGCCAGCAGCTTAACTGGGCTAGCTGGCGGCGGGGAGCTGTTTTTT. This gives the protein CASSLTGLAGGGELFF.

The chain couples TRBV3-1 (or the pseudogene TRBV3-2) to TRBJ1-6; the D gene is possibly TRBD1 (6 bases). CDR1 is LGHDT and CDR2 is YNNKEL in the germline V gene (reference sequence). Trimming pared 4 bases from V and 7 bases from J, leaving 14 bases between. CDR3 length: 15 amino acids. The CDR3, as DNA: TGTGCCAGCAGCCCCACGGGGGGCGGGAATTCACCCCTCCACTTT. This sequence encodes CASSPTGGGNSPLHF.

This clone occurred a few times. The chain couples TRBV5-8 to TRBJ1-5, with TRBD1 matching 8 bases. This CDR3 comprises 17 residues. Germline CDR1 reads SGHTS; CDR2 reads YDEGEE. The junction had 12 bases not matched to a gene; V was cut back by 2 bases and J by 5 bases. The CDR3 sequence is CASSFDRGHGKHQPQHF. CDR3 in DNA: TGTGCCAGCAGCTTCGACAGGGGTCACGGAAAGCATCAGCCCCAGCATTTT.

The chain links TRBV4-3 to TRBJ2-1; perhaps TRBD2 as D (7 bases). Germline V CDR1 and CDR2: LGHNA, YSLEER. Trimming pared 2 bases from V and 11 bases from J, leaving 19 bases between. This CDR3 has 15 residues. The CDR3 loop is CASSQSTSVGGKQFF. The CDR3, as DNA: TGCGCCAGCAGCCAATCCACTAGCGTAGGGGGTAAGCAGTTCTTC.

The genes are TRBV19 and TRBJ2-7; TRBD1 might be the D (6 bases). The V and J ends lost 5 bases and 2 bases respectively, with 19 bases between them. Germline V gives CDR1 LNHDA, CDR2 SQIVND (reference sequence). The CDR3 runs 16 residues. CDR3 nucleotide sequence: TGTGCCAGTAGTGTAACCGGGACATATGCAACCTACGAGCAGTACTTC. Translation gives CASSVTGTYATYEQYF.

This chain uses TRBV4-1 with TRBJ2-3, with a possible D match to TRBD2 (5 bases). In germline, CDR1 is MGHRA, CDR2 YSYEKL. The V and J ends lost 2 bases and 2 bases respectively, with 11 bases between them. CDR3 length equals 15 residues. Written as DNA, the CDR3 is TGCGCCAGCAGCCAAATTGGACTTTACACAGATACGCAGTATTTT. It specifies CASSQIGLYTDTQYF.

The rearrangement links TRBV5-1 to TRBJ1-2; D is undetermined. The V and J ends lost 6 bases and 0 bases respectively, with 12 bases between them. The CDR3 totals 14 residues. Per germline, CDR1 SGHRS and CDR2 YFSETQ. This CDR3 is CASTPEATNYGYTF. CDR3 DNA sequence: TGCGCCAGCACCCCAGAGGCAACTAACTATGGCTACACCTTC.

The rearrangement joins TRBV28 to TRBJ2-6; D remains unclear. Germline loops: CDR1 MDHEN, CDR2 SYDVKM. CDR3 size: 15 residues. V lost 4 bases to trimming and J lost 2 bases, with 9 bases between them. Here the CDR3 reads CASSSWAAGANVLTF. As DNA, the CDR3 is TGTGCCAGCAGTTCCTGGGCAGCTGGGGCCAACGTCCTGACTTTC.

The rearrangement uses TRBV28 and TRBJ1-1; TRBD1 matches at 7 bases. V shed 10 bases and J 5 bases; nucleotides not matched to a gene: 7. This CDR3 contains 12 residues. Germline loops: CDR1 MDHEN, CDR2 SYDVKM. The CDR3 sequence is CATSTGSTEAFF. For the CDR3, the DNA is TGTGCCACCTCGACAGGGTCGACTGAAGCTTTCTTT.

This chain joins TRBV5-4 and TRBJ2-2; D possibly corresponds to TRBD1 (5 bases). CDR1 is SGHNT, CDR2 YYREEE, per germline (reference sequence). The length of the CDR3 is 17 residues. V was clipped by 0 bases and J by 5 bases, with 17 bases between them. CDR3 loop: CASSLEGREVGTGELFF. CDR3 DNA: TGTGCCAGCAGCTTGGAGGGCAGGGAAGTTGGAACCGGGGAGCTGTTTTTT.